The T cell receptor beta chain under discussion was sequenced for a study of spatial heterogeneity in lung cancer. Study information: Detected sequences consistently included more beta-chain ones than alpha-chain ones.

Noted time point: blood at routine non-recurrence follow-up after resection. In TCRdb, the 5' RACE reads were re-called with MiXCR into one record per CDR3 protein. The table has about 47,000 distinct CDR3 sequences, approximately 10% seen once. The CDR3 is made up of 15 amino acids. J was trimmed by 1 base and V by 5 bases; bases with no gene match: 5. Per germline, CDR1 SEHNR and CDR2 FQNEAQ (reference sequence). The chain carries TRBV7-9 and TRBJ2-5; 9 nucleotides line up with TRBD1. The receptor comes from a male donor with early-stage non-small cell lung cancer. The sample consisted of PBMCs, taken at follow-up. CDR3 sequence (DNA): TGTGCCAGCAGCACAGGGGGCAGCCTCCAAGAGACCCAGTACTTC. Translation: CASSTGGSLQETQYF.